What follows describes a single T cell receptor beta chain. The source of the sample is a study of cytomegalovirus exposure and HLA in healthy donors. Overall study context: When roughly 420 donors were genotyped, roughly 80% of them were found to fall in the Caucasian-associated ancestry cluster.

V was clipped by 0 bases and J by 9 bases, with 12 bases between them. Germline assignment: CDR1 MNHEY and CDR2 SVGAGI. The CDR3 totals 14 residues. A multiplex PCR was run with 60 Vbeta primers and 13 Jbeta primers. The repertoire was sequenced with immunoSEQ multiplex PCR; TCRdb's copy has only in-frame clones and lacks some. This sample's clone table lists some 110,000 clones. The clonotype comes from a man younger than 35 in good health and CMV-seronegative. The chain employs TRBV6-5 and TRBJ2-1, with a tentative D call TRBD2 (6 bases). Sequenced input: PBMCs. This chain's CDR3 is CASSYSGRSPEQFF. In DNA, the CDR3 is TGTGCCAGCAGTTACTCCGGGAGAAGCCCTGAGCAGTTCTTC.